This TCR beta chain was retrieved from a study of blood T cell repertoires in COVID-19. At the level of the study: Samples of COVID-19 (acute and convalescent) were obtained from the United States, Italy and Spain. In each case, the material was cDNA or gDNA derived from T cells, B-cell-depleted T cells, or PBMCs.

CDR1 and CDR2 from the germline V gene are MNHEY and SVGAGI. The CDR3 runs 13 residues. V gave up 6 bases and J gave up 5 bases; unmatched junction bases: 3. Assay used: immunoSEQ multiplex PCR; TCRdb lists only in-frame clones, some missing. Here the sample spans tens of thousands of clones, 90% to 95% being singletons. Sequenced input: peripheral blood. The gene calls are TRBV6-5 and TRBJ2-3, with 9 nucleotides matching TRBD1. This receptor was identified in a woman in her fifties or sixties in a cohort sampled during active COVID-19. Here the CDR3 reads CASSRDREDTQYF. CDR3 in DNA: TGTGCCAGCAGCCGGGACAGGGAAGATACGCAGTATTTT.